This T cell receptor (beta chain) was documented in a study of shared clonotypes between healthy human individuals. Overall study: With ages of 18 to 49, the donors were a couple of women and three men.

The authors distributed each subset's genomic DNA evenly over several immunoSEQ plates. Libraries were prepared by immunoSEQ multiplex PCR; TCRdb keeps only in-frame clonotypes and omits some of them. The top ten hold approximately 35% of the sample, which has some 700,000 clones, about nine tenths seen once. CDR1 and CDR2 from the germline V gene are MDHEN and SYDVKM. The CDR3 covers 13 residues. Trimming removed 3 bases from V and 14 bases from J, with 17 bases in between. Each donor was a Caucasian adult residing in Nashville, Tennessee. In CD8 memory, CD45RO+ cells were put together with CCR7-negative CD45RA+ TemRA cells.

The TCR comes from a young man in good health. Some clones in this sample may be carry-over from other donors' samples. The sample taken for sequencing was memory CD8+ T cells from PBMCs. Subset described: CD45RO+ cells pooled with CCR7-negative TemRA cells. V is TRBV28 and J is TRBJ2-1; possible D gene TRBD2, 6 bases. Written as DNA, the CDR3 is TGTGCCAGCAGTTTGCAGCCGGGTGGGGAGGAGTTCTTC. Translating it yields CASSLQPGGEEFF.